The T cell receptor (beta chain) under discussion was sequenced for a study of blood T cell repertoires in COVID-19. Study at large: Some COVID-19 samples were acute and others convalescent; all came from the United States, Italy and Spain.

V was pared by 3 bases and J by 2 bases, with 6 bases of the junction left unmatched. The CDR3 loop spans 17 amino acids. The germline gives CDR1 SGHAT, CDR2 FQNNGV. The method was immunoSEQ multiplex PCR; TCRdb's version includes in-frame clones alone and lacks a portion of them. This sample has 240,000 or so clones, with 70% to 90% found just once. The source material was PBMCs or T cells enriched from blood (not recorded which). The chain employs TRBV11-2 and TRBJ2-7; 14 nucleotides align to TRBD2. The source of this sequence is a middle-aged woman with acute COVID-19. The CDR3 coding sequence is TGTGCCAGCAGCTTGGGACTAGCGGGAGAATCGGCCTACGAGCAGTACTTC. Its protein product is CASSLGLAGESAYEQYF.